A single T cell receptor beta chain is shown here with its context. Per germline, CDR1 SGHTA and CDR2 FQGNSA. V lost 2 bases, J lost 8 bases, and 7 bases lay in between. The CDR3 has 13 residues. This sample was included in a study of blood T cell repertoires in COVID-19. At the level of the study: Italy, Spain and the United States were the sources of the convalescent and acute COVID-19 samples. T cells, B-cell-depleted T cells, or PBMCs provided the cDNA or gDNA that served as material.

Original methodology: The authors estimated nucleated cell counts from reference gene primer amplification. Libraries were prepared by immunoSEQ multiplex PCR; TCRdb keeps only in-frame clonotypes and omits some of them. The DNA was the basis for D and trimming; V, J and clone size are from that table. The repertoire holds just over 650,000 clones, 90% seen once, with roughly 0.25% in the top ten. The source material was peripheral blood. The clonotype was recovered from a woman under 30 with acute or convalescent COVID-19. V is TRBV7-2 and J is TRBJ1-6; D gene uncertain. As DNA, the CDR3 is TGTGCCAGCAGCTTACTCGGGGATTCACCCCTCCACTTT. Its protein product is CASSLLGDSPLHF.